Presented here are 13 T cell receptor beta chains from one specimen sequenced in a study of cytomegalovirus exposure and HLA in healthy donors (dated by TCRdb to about 2017). The library was prepared using the immunoSEQ multiplex PCR assay. For the multiplex PCR, a mixture combining 60 forward primers for TCR Vbeta segments and 13 reverse primers for TCR Jbeta segments was used. Here the immuneACCESS table is served through TCRdb, limited to in-frame sequences with V and J called. Missing clones are a known gap in these copies; in checked studies unresolved V genes cover under half, and the rest lacks a known reason. This specimen's table enumerates almost 45,000 clones. Around 7.4% of the sample goes to the ten largest clones. The sequencing sample was made of PBMCs. The source is a male donor in good health and CMV-seronegative.

In terms of frequency, this clone is medium-sized. The rearrangement uses TRBV4-2 and TRBJ1-1; TRBD1 aligns across 8 bases. Germline CDR1 is LGHNA and CDR2 is YNFKEQ. The CDR3 consists of 16 residues. J lost 1 base, V lost 1 base, and 5 bases had no gene match. Here the CDR3 reads CASSQAQGASNTEAFF. CDR3 in DNA: TGTGCCAGCAGCCAAGCTCAGGGGGCTTCGAACACTGAAGCTTTCTTT.

The genes are TRBV6-1 and TRBJ2-3; a weak D match, TRBD1 (6 bases). V shed 3 bases and J shed 3 bases, with 16 bases lying between them. This CDR3 spans 16 amino acids. CDR1 and CDR2 (germline): MNHNS, SASEGT. The CDR3 nucleotides read TGTGCCAGCAGTGACCTCGTCGAAACAGGGACAGATACGCAGTATTTT. Its translation: CASSDLVETGTDTQYF.

The chain employs TRBV4-1 and TRBJ2-7, with 7 bases that match TRBD2. The germline gives CDR1 MGHRA, CDR2 YSYEKL. Trimming cost V 5 bases and J 5 bases; bases outside gene matches: 9. The CDR3 spans 14 residues. The CDR3 DNA reads TGCGCCAGCAGCGCCAGTCACGCGGGGGACGAGCAGTACTTC. It translates to CASSASHAGDEQYF.

Turning to this clone: An end of the junction differs from the germline gene, which may be a read error. The chain is built from TRBV18 and TRBJ2-1, with D tentatively TRBD1 (6 bases). This CDR3 has 16 amino acids. Germline CDR1 and CDR2: KGHSH and LQKENI. CDR3 sequence: CASSPPPDRSYNEQFF. The CDR3 bases are TGTGCCAGCTCTCCACCCCCGGACAGATCGTACAATGAGCAGTTCTTC. Looking up the rest from reference TRBV18 and TRBJ2-1 gives the full variable domain: NAGVMQNPRHLVRRRGQEARLRCSPMKGHSHVYWYRQLPEEGLKFMVYLQKENIIDESGMPKERFSAEFPKEGPSILRIQQVVRGDSAAYFCASSPPPDRSYNEQFFGPGTRLTVL.

The V gene is TRBV5-1, the J gene TRBJ2-1; 10 bases map to TRBD2. Unmatched junction bases numbered 4, after V lost 4 bases and J lost 6 bases. CDR1 and CDR2 from the germline V gene are SGHRS and YFSETQ. The CDR3 has 14 residues. CDR3 in amino acids: CASSASGSFNEQFF. As DNA, the CDR3 is TGCGCCAGCAGCGCTAGCGGGAGCTTCAATGAGCAGTTCTTC.

The chain links TRBV27 to TRBJ2-7; D perhaps matches TRBD1 (6 bases). V was cut by 7 bases and J by 2 bases, with 21 bases left in between. The CDR3 is 16 amino acids. In germline, CDR1 is MNHEY, CDR2 SMNVEV (reference sequence). The CDR3 loop is CASTPNRDGLTYEQYF. In DNA, the CDR3 is TGTGCCAGCACACCCAACAGGGACGGATTAACCTACGAGCAGTACTTC.

The chain has TRBV7-8 and TRBJ2-7; D remains ambiguous. Germline-derived CDR1 and CDR2 are SGHVS and FQNEAQ. This CDR3 has 13 residues. Trimming cost V 1 base and J 2 bases, with 6 bases left between them. The CDR3 DNA follows: TGTGCCAGCAGCTTAGACAGTACCTACGAGCAGTACTTC. Translated: CASSLDSTYEQYF.

For the CDR3, the DNA is TGTGCCAGCTCGCCCTATGCGGGGCCGAGCAATCAGCCCCAGCATTTT. Amino acids: CASSPYAGPSNQPQHF. The chain links TRBV18 to TRBJ1-5, with D perhaps matching TRBD1 (5 bases). CDR3 length equals 16 residues. CDR1 is KGHSH and CDR2 is LQKENI in the germline V gene. The V end lost 6 bases, the J end lost 1 base, and 16 bases lay between the germline ends. The full variable domain, with the rest looked up from reference TRBV18 and TRBJ1-5, is NAGVMQNPRHLVRRRGQEARLRCSPMKGHSHVYWYRQLPEEGLKFMVYLQKENIIDESGMPKERFSAEFPKEGPSILRIQQVVRGDSAAYFCASSPYAGPSNQPQHFGDGTRLSIL.

To note about this clone: The junction and the germline gene differ at one end; a read error may be behind it. The identical CDR3 is also encoded by other nucleotide sequences in the sample. This chain links TRBV6-5 with TRBJ2-7, with 9 nucleotides matching TRBD2. The length of the CDR3 is 13 residues. Germline CDR1 reads MNHEY; CDR2 reads SVGAGI. The CDR3 sequence is CAIRGGGSYEQYF. The CDR3 nucleotides read TGCGCCATCCGCGGGGGGGGCTCCTACGAGCAGTACTTC.

The chain uses TRBV5-1 and TRBJ2-6; D not resolved. The germline V and J ends were trimmed by 4 bases and 0 bases, with 11 bases remaining between them. Per germline, CDR1 SGHRS and CDR2 YFSETQ. The CDR3 is made up of 16 amino acids. DNA of the CDR3: TGCGCCAGCAGCCTCGATGGCGGCTCTGGGGCCAACGTCCTGACTTTC. Amino acids: CASSLDGGSGANVLTF.

This chain uses TRBV7-2 with TRBJ2-1; D is perhaps TRBD2 (6 bases). The CDR3 consists of 16 residues. V lost 4 bases, J lost 4 bases, and 17 bases lay in between. Germline assignment: CDR1 SGHTA and CDR2 FQGNSA. CDR3 sequence: CASSSRGTKSYNEQFF. Here the CDR3 DNA reads TGTGCCAGCAGCTCCCGCGGGACCAAATCTTACAATGAGCAGTTCTTC.

This chain links TRBV2 with TRBJ2-6; 8 bases match TRBD1. J was trimmed by 5 bases and V by 9 bases; bases with no gene match: 3. Germline CDR1 and CDR2: SNHLY and FYNNEI. There are 13 residues in the CDR3. CDR3 loop: CASQGARANVLTF. The CDR3 coding sequence is TGTGCCAGTCAGGGGGCCAGGGCCAACGTCCTGACTTTC.

This chain connects TRBV18 to TRBJ2-3; D possibly corresponds to TRBD2 (6 bases). The CDR3 extends over 14 amino acids. V was cut by 6 bases and J by 5 bases, with 15 bases left in between. Germline values: CDR1 KGHSH, CDR2 LQKENI. The CDR3 protein is CASSRDSLVDTQYF. The CDR3 coding sequence is TGTGCCAGCTCTCGGGACTCCCTCGTAGATACGCAGTATTTT.